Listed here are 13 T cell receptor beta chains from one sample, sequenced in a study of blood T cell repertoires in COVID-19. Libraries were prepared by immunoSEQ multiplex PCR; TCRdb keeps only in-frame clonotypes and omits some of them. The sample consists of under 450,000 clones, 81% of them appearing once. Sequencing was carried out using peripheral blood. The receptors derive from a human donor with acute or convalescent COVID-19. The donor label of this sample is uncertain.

CDR3 bases: TGTGCCAGCAGCACAGGACGCACTTCCGGGACACGCTCCTACGAGCAGTACTTC. Protein product: CASSTGRTSGTRSYEQYF. The rearrangement links TRBV3-1 (or the pseudogene TRBV3-2) to TRBJ2-7; maybe TRBD1 (6 bases). The germline V gene encodes CDR1 LGHDT and CDR2 YNNKEL (reference sequence). V was trimmed by 5 bases and J by 0 bases, leaving 23 bases between them. The CDR3 has 18 amino acids.

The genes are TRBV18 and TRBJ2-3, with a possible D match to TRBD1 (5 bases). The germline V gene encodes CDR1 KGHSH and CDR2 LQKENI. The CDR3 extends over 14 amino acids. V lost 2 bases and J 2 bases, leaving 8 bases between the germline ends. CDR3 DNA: TGTGCCAGCTCACCAAGACAGCTCACAGATACGCAGTATTTT. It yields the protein CASSPRQLTDTQYF. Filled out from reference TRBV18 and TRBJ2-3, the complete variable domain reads NAGVMQNPRHLVRRRGQEARLRCSPMKGHSHVYWYRQLPEEGLKFMVYLQKENIIDESGMPKERFSAEFPKEGPSILRIQQVVRGDSAAYFCASSPRQLTDTQYFGPGTRLTVL.

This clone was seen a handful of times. The CDR3 nucleotides are TGTGCCAGCAGCCAAGGTAGTATTACCGGGGAGCTGTTTTTT. Its translation is CASSQGSITGELFF. This chain joins TRBV3-1 (or the pseudogene TRBV3-2) and TRBJ2-2, with D uncertain. The CDR3 spans 14 residues. The V and J ends lost 1 base and 5 bases respectively, with 8 bases between them. Germline CDR1 is LGHDT and CDR2 is YNNKEL (reference sequence).

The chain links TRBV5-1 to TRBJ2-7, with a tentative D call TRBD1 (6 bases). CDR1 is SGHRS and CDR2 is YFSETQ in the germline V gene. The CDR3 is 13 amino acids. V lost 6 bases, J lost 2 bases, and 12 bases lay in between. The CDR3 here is CASNPGQTYEQYF. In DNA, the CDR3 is TGCGCCAGCAATCCCGGACAGACCTACGAGCAGTACTTC.

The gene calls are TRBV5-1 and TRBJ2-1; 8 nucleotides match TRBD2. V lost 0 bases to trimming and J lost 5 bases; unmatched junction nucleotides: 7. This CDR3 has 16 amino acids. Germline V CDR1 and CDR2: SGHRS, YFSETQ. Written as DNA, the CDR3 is TGCGCCAGCAGCTTGGTCCCGGGGGGGCCTAACAATGAGCAGTTCTTC. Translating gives CASSLVPGGPNNEQFF.

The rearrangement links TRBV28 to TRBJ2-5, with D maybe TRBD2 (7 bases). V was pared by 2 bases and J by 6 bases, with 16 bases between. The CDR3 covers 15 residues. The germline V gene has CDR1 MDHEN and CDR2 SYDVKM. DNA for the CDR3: TGTGCCAGCAGTTTAGTGGGAGGGGGGTTTAAGACCCAGTACTTC. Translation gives CASSLVGGGFKTQYF.

CDR3 sequence (DNA): TGTGCCAGCAGTAACACAGGAAAAAACACTGAAGCTTTCTTT. Protein sequence: CASSNTGKNTEAFF. The chain employs TRBV2 and TRBJ1-1; D may be TRBD1 (5 bases). Germline CDR1 SNHLY, CDR2 FYNNEI. The V end was cut by 5 bases, the J end by 2 bases, with 12 bases between. The CDR3 extends over 14 amino acids.

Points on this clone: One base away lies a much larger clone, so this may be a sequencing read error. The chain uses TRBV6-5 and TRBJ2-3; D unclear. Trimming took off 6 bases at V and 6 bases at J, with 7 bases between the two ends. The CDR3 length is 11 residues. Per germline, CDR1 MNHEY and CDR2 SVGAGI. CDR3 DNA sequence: TGTGCCAGCAGCTACCGGGATACGCAGTATTTT. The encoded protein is CASSYRDTQYF.

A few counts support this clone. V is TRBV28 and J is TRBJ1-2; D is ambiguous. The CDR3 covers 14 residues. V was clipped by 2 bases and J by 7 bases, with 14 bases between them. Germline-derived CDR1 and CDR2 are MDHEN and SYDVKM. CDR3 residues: CASSLSLLPRGYTF. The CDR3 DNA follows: TGTGCCAGCAGTTTAAGCCTTCTACCTCGTGGCTACACCTTC.

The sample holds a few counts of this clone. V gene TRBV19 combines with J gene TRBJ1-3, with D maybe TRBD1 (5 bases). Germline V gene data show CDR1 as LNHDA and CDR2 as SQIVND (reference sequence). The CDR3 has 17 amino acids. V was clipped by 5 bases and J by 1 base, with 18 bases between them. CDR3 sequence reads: CASSFGSGGESGNTIYF. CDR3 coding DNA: TGTGCCAGTAGTTTCGGCTCGGGAGGGGAGTCTGGAAACACCATATATTTT. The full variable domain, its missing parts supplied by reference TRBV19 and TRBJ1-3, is DGGITQSPKYLFRKEGQNVTLSCEQNLNHDAMYWYRQDPGQGLRLIYYSQIVNDFQKGDIAEGYSVSREKKESFPLTVTSAQKNPTAFYLCASSFGSGGESGNTIYFGEGSWLTVV.

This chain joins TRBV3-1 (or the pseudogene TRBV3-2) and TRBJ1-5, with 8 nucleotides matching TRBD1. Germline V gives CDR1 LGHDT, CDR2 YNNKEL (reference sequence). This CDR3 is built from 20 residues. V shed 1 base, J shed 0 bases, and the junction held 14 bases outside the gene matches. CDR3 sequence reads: CASSQAWGQGALYSNQPQHF. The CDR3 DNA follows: TGTGCCAGCAGCCAAGCCTGGGGGCAGGGGGCCCTATATAGCAATCAGCCCCAGCATTTT.

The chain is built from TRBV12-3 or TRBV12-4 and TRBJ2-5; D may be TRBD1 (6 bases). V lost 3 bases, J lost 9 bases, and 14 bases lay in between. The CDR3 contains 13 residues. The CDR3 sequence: CASSLVRGSAQYF. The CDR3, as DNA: TGTGCCAGCAGTTTGGTCAGGGGCTCGGCCCAGTACTTC.

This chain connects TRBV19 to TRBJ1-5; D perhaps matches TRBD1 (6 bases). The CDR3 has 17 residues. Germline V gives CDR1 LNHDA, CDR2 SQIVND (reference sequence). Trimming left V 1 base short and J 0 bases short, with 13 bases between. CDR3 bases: TGTGCCAGTAGTATAGGTACAGGGATTTATAGCAATCAGCCCCAGCATTTT. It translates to CASSIGTGIYSNQPQHF.